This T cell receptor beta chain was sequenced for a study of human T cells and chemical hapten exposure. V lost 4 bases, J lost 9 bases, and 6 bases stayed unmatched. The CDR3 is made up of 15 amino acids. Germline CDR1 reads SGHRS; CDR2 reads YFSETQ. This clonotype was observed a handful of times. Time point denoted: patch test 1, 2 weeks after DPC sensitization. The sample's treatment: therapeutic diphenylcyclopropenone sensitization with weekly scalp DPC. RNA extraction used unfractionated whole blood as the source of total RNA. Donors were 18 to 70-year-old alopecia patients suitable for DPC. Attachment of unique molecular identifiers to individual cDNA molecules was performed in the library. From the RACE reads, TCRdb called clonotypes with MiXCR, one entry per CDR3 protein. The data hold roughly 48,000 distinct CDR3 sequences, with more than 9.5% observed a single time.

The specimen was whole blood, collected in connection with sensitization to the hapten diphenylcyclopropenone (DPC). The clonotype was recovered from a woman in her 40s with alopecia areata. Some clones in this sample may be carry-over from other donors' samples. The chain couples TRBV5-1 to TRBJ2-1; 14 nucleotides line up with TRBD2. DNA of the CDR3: TGCGCCAGCAGCCCGGGGACTAGCGGGAGTGGTGAGCAGTTCTTC. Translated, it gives CASSPGTSGSGEQFF.